This T cell receptor beta chain was recovered during a study of blood T cell repertoires in COVID-19. In the study overall: Samples representing acute and convalescent COVID-19 were sourced from the United States, Italy and Spain.

There are 12 residues in the CDR3. V lost 2 bases, J lost 6 bases, and 7 bases lay in between. Germline V gives CDR1 MGHRA, CDR2 YSYEKL. Per the original data handling: Reference gene primers were amplified, and this amplification served to estimate nucleated cell counts. Profiling relied on immunoSEQ multiplex PCR, and the TCRdb table lists in-frame clones only, not all of them. V and J calls and clone size are copied from that table; D and trimming were computed from the DNA. The sample lists around 190,000 clones, 65% to 85% occurring once. The study drew participants aged roughly 18 to 95 years from some 24 US areas. A COVID-19 case had been met by exposed participants during the 2 weeks before study entry.

The sample consisted of PBMCs or T cells enriched from blood (not recorded which). This sequence joins TRBV4-1 and TRBJ1-1; D may be TRBD1 (5 bases). The sequence derives from a woman in her twenties or thirties who had been exposed to COVID-19. CDR3 nucleotide sequence: TGCGCCAGCAGCCAAACGACAGCTGAAGCTTTCTTT. Its protein product is CASSQTTAEAFF.